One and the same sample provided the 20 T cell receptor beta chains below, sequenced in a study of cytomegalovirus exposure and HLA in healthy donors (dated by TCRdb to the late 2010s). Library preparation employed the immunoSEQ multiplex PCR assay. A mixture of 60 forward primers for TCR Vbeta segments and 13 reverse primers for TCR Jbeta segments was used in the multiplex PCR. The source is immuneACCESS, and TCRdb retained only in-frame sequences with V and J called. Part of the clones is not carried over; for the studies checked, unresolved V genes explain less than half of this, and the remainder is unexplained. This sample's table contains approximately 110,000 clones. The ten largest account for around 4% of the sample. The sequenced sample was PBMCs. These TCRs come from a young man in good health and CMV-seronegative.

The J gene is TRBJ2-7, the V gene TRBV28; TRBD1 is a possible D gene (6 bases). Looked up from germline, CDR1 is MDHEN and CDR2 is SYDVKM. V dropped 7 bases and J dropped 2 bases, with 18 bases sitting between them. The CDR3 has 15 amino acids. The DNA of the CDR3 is TGTGCCAGCAACGTACAGGGTCAGAGCCCCTACGAGCAGTACTTC. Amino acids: CASNVQGQSPYEQYF.

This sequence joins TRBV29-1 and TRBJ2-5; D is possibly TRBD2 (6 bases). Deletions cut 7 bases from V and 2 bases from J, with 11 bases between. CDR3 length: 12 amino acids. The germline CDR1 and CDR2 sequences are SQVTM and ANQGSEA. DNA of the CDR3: TGCAGCGGACGGCGGGGACAAGAGACCCAGTACTTC. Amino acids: CSGRRGQETQYF.

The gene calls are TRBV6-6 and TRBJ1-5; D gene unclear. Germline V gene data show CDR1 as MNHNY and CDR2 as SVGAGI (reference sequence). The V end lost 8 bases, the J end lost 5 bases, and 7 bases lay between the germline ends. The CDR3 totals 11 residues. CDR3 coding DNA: TGTGCCAGCCGAGGCGATCAGCCCCAGCATTTT. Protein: CASRGDQPQHF.

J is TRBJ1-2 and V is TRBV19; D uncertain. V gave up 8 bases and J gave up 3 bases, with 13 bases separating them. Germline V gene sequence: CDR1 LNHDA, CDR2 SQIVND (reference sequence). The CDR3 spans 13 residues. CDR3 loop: CASWSGGHYGYTF. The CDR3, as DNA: TGTGCCAGTTGGAGCGGAGGGCACTATGGCTACACCTTC.

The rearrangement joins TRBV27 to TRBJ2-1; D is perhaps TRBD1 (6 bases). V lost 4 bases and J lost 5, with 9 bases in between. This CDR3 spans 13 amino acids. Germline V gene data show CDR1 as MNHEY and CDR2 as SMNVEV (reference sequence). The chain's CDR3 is CASSSRGDNEQFF. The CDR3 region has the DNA TGTGCCAGCAGTTCCAGGGGTGACAATGAGCAGTTCTTC.

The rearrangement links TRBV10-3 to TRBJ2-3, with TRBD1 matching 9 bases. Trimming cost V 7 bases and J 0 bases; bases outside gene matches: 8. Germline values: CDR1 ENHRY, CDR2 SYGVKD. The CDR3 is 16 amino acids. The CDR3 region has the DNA TGTGCCATCACTGATCGGACAGGGGTTAGCACAGATACGCAGTATTTT. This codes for CAITDRTGVSTDTQYF.

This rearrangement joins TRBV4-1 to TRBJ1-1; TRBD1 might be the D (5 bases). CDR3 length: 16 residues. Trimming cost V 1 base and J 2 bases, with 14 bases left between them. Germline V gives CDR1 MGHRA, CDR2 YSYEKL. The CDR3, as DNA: TGCGCCAGCAGCCAAGTGGCAGGGTTCGGTAACACTGAAGCTTTCTTT. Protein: CASSQVAGFGNTEAFF.

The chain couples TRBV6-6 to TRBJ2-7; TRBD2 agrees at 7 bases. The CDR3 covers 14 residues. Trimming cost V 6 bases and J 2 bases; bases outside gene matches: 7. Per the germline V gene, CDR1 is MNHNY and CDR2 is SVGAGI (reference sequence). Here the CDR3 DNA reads TGTGCCAGCAGCCCCCCTAGCGGCACCTACGAGCAGTACTTC. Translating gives CASSPPSGTYEQYF.

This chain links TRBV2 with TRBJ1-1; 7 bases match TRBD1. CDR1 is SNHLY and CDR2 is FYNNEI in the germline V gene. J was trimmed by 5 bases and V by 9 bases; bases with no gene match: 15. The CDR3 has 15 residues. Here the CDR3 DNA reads TGTGCCAGGAGGGCGACAGGGTCAATGGGTACTGAAGCTTTCTTT. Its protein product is CARRATGSMGTEAFF.

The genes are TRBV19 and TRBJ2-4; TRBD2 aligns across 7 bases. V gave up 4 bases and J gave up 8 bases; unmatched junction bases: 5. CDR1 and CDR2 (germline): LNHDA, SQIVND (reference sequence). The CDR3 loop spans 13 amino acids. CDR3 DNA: TGTGCCAGTAGTACTCGGGGGGTTGACATTCAGTACTTC. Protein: CASSTRGVDIQYF.

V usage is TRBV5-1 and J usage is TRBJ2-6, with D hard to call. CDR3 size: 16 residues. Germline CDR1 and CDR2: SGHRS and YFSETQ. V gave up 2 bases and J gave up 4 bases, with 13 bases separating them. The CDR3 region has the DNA TGCGCCAGCAGCTTCGCTGGCTTGTCCGGGGCCAACGTCCTGACTTTC. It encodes CASSFAGLSGANVLTF.

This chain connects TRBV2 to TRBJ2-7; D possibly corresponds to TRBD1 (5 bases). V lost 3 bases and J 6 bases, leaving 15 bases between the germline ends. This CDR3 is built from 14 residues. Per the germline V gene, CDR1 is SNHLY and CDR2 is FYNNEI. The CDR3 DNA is TGTGCCAGCAGTGATTTGGGGCAGGGTGGCGAGCAGTACTTC. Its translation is CASSDLGQGGEQYF.

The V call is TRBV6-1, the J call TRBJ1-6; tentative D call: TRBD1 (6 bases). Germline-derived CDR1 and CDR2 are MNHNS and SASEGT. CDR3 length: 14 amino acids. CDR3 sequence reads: CAARGSPWNSPLHF. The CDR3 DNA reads TGTGCGGCCAGGGGCTCCCCTTGGAATTCACCCCTCCACTTT.

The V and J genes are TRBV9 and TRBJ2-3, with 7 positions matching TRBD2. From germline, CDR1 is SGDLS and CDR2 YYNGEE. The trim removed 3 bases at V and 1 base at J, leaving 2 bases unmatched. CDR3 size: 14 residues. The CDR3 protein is CASSGTSGTDTQYF. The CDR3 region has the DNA TGTGCCAGCAGCGGCACTAGCGGCACAGATACGCAGTATTTT.

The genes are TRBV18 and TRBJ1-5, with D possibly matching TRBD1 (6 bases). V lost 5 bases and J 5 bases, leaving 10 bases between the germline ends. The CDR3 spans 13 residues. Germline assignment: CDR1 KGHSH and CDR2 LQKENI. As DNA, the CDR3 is TGTGCCAGCTCATCGAGACAGGATCAGCCCCAGCATTTT. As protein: CASSSRQDQPQHF.

The CDR3 is CASSRGSSGNQPQHF. In DNA form, the CDR3 reads TGTGCCAGCAGCCGGGGGTCCTCCGGAAATCAGCCCCAGCATTTT. The V call is TRBV28, the J call TRBJ1-5, with D possibly matching TRBD1 (5 bases). Germline V gene lookup returns CDR1 MDHEN and CDR2 SYDVKM. The CDR3 consists of 15 residues. Trimming shortened V by 6 bases and J by 4 bases, and 16 bases separated the two germline ends. The full variable domain, its missing parts supplied by reference TRBV28 and TRBJ1-5, is DVKVTQSSRYLVKRTGEKVFLECVQDMDHENMFWYRQDPGLGLRLIYFSYDVKMKEKGDIPEGYSVSREKKERFSLILESASTNQTSMYLCASSRGSSGNQPQHFGDGTRLSIL.

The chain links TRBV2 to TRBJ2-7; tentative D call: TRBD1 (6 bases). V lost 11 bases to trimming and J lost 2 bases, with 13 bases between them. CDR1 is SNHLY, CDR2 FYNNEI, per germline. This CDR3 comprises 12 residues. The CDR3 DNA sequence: TGTGCCGGTAGCTCAGGGGCCTACGAGCAGTACTTC. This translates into CAGSSGAYEQYF.

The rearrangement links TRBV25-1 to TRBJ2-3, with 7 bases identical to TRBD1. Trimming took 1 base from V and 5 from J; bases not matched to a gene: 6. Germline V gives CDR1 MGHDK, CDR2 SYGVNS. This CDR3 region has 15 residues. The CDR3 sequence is CASSELRGQVDTQYF. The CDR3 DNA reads TGTGCCAGCAGTGAATTAAGGGGGCAGGTAGATACGCAGTATTTT.

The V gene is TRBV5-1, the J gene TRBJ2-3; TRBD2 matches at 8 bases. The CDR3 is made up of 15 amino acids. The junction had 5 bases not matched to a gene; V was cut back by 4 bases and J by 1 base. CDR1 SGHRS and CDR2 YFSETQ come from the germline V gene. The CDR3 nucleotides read TGCGCCAGCAGCCCCGGGGGGGTGGGCACAGATACGCAGTATTTT. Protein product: CASSPGGVGTDTQYF.

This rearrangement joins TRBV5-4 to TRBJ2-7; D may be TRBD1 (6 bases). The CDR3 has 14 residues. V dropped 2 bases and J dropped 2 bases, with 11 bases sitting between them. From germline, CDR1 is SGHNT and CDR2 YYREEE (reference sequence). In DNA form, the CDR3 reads TGTGCCAGCAGCTTCGGACAGAAAGCCTACGAGCAGTACTTC. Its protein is CASSFGQKAYEQYF.